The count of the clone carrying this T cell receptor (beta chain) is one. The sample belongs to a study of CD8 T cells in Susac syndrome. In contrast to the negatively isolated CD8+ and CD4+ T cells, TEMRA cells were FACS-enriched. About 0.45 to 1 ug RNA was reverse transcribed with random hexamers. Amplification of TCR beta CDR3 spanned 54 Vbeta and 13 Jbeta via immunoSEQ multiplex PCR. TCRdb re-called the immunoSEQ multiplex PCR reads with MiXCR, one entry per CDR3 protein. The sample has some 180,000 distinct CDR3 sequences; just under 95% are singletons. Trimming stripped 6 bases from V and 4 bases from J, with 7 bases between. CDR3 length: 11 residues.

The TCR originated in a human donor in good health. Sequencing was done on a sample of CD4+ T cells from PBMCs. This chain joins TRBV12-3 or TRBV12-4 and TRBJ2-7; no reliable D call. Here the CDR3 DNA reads TGTGCCAGCAGCCAGTATTACGAGCAGTACTTC. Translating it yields CASSQYYEQYF.